A selection of T cell receptor beta chains follows, all from one sample in a study of shared clonotypes between healthy human individuals. TCRdb's copy holds only in-frame clones and misses some; the assay was immunoSEQ multiplex PCR. The repertoire includes some 2,500,000 clones, 92% of them detected once, and 0.3% to 0.4% sits in the top ten. The sample comprised naive CD4+ T cells from PBMCs. These receptors all come from a man younger than 30 in good health. Some clones in this sample may be carry-over from other donors' samples. The CDR3 runs from the conserved cysteine through the conserved F or W. The D gene is left open where the match is weak. The size field is filled for only some rows; it gives once, few, many or a size class.

v_call,clone_size,j_call,d_call,cdr3_aa
TRBV10-3,-,TRBJ2-3,TRBD2,CAIKAGADTQYF
TRBV5-8,-,TRBJ2-1,-,CASSLRGGNYNEQFF
TRBV2,-,TRBJ1-1,TRBD1,CASSDQGGNTEAFF
TRBV5-1,few,TRBJ2-7,-,CASSWSSYEQYF
TRBV18,-,TRBJ2-5,-,CASSLGGTQETQYF
TRBV18,-,TRBJ1-4,TRBD1,CASSPYRTGQVEKLFF
TRBV4-3,-,TRBJ1-2,-,CASSGYRAGYTF
TRBV4-1,-,TRBJ2-7,TRBD2,CASSQGLAESSYEQYF
TRBV29-1,-,TRBJ2-5,-,CSASTGQETQYF
TRBV7-2,-,TRBJ2-1,-,CASSLPGTAREQFF
TRBV11-2,once,TRBJ1-3,-,CASTTTISGNTIYF
TRBV7-2,-,TRBJ1-2,TRBD1,CASSLGQPGYGYTF
TRBV18,-,TRBJ2-7,TRBD1,CASSPLGQGAGEQYF
TRBV2,-,TRBJ2-2,TRBD1,CASTTGVYTGELFF
TRBV5-6,-,TRBJ1-1,-,CASRRNTEAFF
TRBV5-4,-,TRBJ1-1,-,CASSLGAQATEAFF
TRBV30,few,TRBJ1-1,-,CAWLTRGTEAFF
TRBV9,once,TRBJ2-3,-,CASSASGTSTDTQYF
TRBV2,-,TRBJ2-7,-,CASSPFQGGKAYEQYF
TRBV28,-,TRBJ1-2,-,CASARPNYGYTF
TRBV11-2,-,TRBJ2-1,-,CASRQAGGNEQFF
TRBV19,-,TRBJ2-7,-,CATATEGEQYF
TRBV9,-,TRBJ2-2,-,CASSVVGATGELFF
TRBV5-1,-,TRBJ1-2,TRBD1,CASSPAQGANYGYTF
TRBV14,-,TRBJ2-7,-,CASSQEGVSTGEQYF
TRBV5-4,-,TRBJ2-1,TRBD2,CASSGPWGGSYNEQFF
TRBV6-1,-,TRBJ2-5,-,CASSRLTQETQYF
TRBV27,-,TRBJ2-7,TRBD2,CASSLSKGGDYEQYF
TRBV27,-,TRBJ2-3,TRBD2,CASGLRLASTDTQYF
TRBV7-3,-,TRBJ2-7,-,CASSLAGREQYF
TRBV2,-,TRBJ2-2,TRBD2,CASNSGKNTGELFF
TRBV18,-,TRBJ1-2,-,CASSPNRAGEDYGYTF
TRBV5-1,-,TRBJ2-1,TRBD1,CASRQGVSSYNEQFF
TRBV21-1,-,TRBJ1-1,-,CASKCEGTPGLNTEAFF
TRBV6-6,-,TRBJ2-1,-,CASSSSGRNNEQFF
TRBV10-3,-,TRBJ1-5,-,CAISERTYQPQHF
TRBV5-1,-,TRBJ2-4,-,CASSWGATREDIQYF
TRBV30,-,TRBJ2-7,-,CAWSVRPYEQYF
TRBV30,-,TRBJ1-6,-,CAWNRDGYNSPLHF
TRBV6-1,once,TRBJ2-1,-,CASSDNEQFF
TRBV18,-,TRBJ2-3,-,CASSLGQGGTTDTQYF
TRBV6-1,-,TRBJ1-5,-,CASSAGRVGQPQHF
TRBV10-3,-,TRBJ2-5,TRBD1,CAISEWGGQGETQYF
TRBV11-2,once,TRBJ2-7,-,CASSQGWGTSISYEQYF
TRBV5-1,-,TRBJ2-5,-,CASSQIGTEETQYF
TRBV28,-,TRBJ2-5,TRBD1,CASSLSGQGMAETQYF
TRBV2,once,TRBJ2-3,-,CASSESADTQYF
TRBV5-1,-,TRBJ2-7,TRBD2,CASSLGTSGHLTYEQYF
TRBV9,few,TRBJ1-4,-,CASSTGRGVEKLFF
TRBV7-3,-,TRBJ2-5,TRBD2,CASSMGGNQETQYF
TRBV7-8,-,TRBJ2-7,-,CASSLGRGTTGNEQYF
TRBV19,once,TRBJ1-1,TRBD1,CASSTIPGTGVHTEAFF
TRBV7-2,-,TRBJ1-2,-,CASSPPNSPSEGYTF
TRBV18,-,TRBJ2-5,-,CASSPLRGPDETQYF